The TCR beta chain described here comes from a study of identical twins. The CDR3 length is 16 residues. Germline V gene lookup returns CDR1 SGHVS and CDR2 FNYEAQ. Trimming cost V 5 bases and J 7 bases; bases outside gene matches: 15. One entry per CDR3 protein results from TCRdb running MiXCR on the 5' RACE reads. Among more than 1.5 million distinct CDR3 sequences listed, 25% to 35% were seen once. J is TRBJ2-7 and V is TRBV7-6; 9 bases are shared with TRBD1. The sequence was obtained from a newborn girl in good health. The specimen was cord blood. The CDR3 nucleotides are TGTGCCAGCAGCCCAAACCCGGGACAGGGAAGCAATGAGCAGTACTTC. Its protein is CASSPNPGQGSNEQYF.